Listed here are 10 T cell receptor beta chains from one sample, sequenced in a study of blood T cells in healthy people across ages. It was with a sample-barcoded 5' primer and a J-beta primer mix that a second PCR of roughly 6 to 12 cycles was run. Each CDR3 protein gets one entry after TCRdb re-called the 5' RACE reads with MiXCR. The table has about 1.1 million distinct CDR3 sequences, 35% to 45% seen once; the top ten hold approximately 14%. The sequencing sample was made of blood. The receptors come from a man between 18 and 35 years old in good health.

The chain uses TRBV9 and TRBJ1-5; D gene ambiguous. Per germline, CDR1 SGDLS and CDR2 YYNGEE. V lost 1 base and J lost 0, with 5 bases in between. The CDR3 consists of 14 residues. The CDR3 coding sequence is TGTGCCAGCAGCGTAACAAGTAGCAATCAGCCCCAGCATTTT. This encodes CASSVTSSNQPQHF.

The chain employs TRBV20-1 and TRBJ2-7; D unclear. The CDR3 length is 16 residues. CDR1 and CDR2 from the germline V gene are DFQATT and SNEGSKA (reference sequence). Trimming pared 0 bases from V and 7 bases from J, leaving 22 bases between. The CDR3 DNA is TGCAGTGCTAGAGATCTGGGCAGTCAAACCTACGATGAGCAGTACTTC. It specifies CSARDLGSQTYDEQYF.

Written as DNA, the CDR3 is TGCGCCAGCAGCCAAGAGGAGACAGCGTACACTGAAGCTTTCTTT. Its translation: CASSQEETAYTEAFF. The gene calls are TRBV4-1 and TRBJ1-1, with D perhaps matching TRBD1 (5 bases). In germline, CDR1 is MGHRA, CDR2 YSYEKL. V lost 0 bases and J lost 3, with 11 bases in between. The CDR3 length is 15 residues.

The CDR3 DNA sequence: TGTGCCAGCAGCTCCTTACATAAGGATACGCAGTATTTT. Protein sequence: CASSSLHKDTQYF. This chain links TRBV7-2 with TRBJ2-3; unclear D gene. Germline V gene lookup returns CDR1 SGHTA and CDR2 FQGNSA. This CDR3 is built from 13 residues. Trimming shortened V by 4 bases and J by 6 bases, and 11 bases separated the two germline ends.

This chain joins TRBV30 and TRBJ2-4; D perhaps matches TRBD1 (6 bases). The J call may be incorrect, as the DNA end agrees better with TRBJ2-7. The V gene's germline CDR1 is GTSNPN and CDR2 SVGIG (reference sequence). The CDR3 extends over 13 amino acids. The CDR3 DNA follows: TGTGCCTGGAGTTGGGACATGGTCTCCGAGCAGTACTTC. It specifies CAWSWDMVSEQYF.

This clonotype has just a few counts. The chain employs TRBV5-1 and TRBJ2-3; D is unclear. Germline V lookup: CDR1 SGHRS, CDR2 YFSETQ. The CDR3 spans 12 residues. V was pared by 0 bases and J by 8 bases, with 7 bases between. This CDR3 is CASSLETGTQYF. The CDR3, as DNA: TGCGCCAGCAGCTTGGAGACGGGTACGCAGTATTTT.

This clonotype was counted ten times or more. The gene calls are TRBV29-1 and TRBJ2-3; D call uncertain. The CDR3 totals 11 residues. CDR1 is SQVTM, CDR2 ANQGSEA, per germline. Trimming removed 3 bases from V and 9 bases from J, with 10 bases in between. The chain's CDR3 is CSVDSRATQYF. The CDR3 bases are TGCAGCGTTGATTCTCGGGCCACGCAGTATTTT.

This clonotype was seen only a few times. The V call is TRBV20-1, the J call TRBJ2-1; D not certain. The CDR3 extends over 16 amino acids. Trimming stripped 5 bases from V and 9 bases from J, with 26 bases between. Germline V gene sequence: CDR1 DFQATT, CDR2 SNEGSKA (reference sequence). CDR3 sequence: CSAPGPFRPQSSEQFF. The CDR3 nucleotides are TGCAGTGCTCCCGGACCCTTCCGACCCCAATCCAGTGAGCAGTTCTTC.

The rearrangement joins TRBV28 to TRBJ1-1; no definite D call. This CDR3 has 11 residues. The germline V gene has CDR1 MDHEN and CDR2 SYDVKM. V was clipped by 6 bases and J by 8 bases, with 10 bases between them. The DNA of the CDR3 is TGTGCCAGCAGAAAGAGGCCAGAAGCTTTCTTT. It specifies CASRKRPEAFF.

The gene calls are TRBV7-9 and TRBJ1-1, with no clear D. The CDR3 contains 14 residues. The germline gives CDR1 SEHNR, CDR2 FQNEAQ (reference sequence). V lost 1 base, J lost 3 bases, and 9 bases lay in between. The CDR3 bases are TGTGCCAGCAGCTTAGTCGGCGACGACACTGAAGCTTTCTTT. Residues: CASSLVGDDTEAFF.